A single TCR beta chain is shown here with its context. As yet, its antigen is unknown. It was healthy bone marrow donors who served as donors. Germline V gene lookup returns CDR1 SQVTM and CDR2 ANQGSEA. CDR3 length equals 12 residues. V lost 4 bases to trimming and J lost 4 bases, with 10 bases between them. The data stem from a study of cytomegalovirus exposure and HLA in healthy donors. General study results and limits: In a later analysis, HLA-C alleles had the fewest associated TCRs, DRB1 alleles the most.

The primer mix had 60 Vbeta and 13 Jbeta primers. Profiled with immunoSEQ multiplex PCR; TCRdb holds only in-frame clones, not every one. The table includes fewer than 200,000 clones, roughly 87% detected once. V gene TRBV29-1 combines with J gene TRBJ2-5; D is possibly TRBD1 (5 bases). The sequence derives from a girl younger than two in good health and CMV-seronegative. The sequenced material came from PBMCs. CDR3 protein: CSVVRGPETQYF. CDR3 coding DNA: TGCAGCGTTGTAAGGGGCCCAGAGACCCAGTACTTC.